The 17 T cell receptor beta chains below come from one sample, sequenced in a study of blood T cell repertoires in COVID-19. Sequencing was performed with immunoSEQ multiplex PCR; in TCRdb, only in-frame clones are kept and a portion is missing. The table includes 250,000 to 350,000 clones, around 90% detected once. The sample consisted of PBMCs or T cells enriched from blood (not recorded which). Source of these receptors: a woman under 30 who had recovered from COVID-19.

The J gene is TRBJ2-3, the V gene TRBV19, with a tentative D call TRBD2 (5 bases). V was clipped by 0 bases and J by 1 base, with 8 bases between them. Germline V gene lookup returns CDR1 LNHDA and CDR2 SQIVND (reference sequence). This CDR3 has 15 amino acids. The CDR3 is CASSIEGSRTDTQYF. DNA for the CDR3: TGTGCCAGTAGTATAGAGGGGAGCCGCACAGATACGCAGTATTTT. Using reference TRBV19 and TRBJ2-3 for the parts outside the CDR3, the full variable domain is DGGITQSPKYLFRKEGQNVTLSCEQNLNHDAMYWYRQDPGQGLRLIYYSQIVNDFQKGDIAEGYSVSREKKESFPLTVTSAQKNPTAFYLCASSIEGSRTDTQYFGPGTRLTVL.

This clone was detected once. This chain joins TRBV9 and TRBJ1-3; a possible D gene is TRBD1 (6 bases). Trimming stripped 0 bases from V and 0 bases from J, with 13 bases between. CDR1 is SGDLS and CDR2 is YYNGEE in the germline V gene. The CDR3 runs to 17 residues. The CDR3 protein is CASSVDQGRSSGNTIYF. The CDR3 region has the DNA TGTGCCAGCAGCGTAGATCAGGGGCGCAGCTCTGGAAACACCATATATTTT.

The chain uses TRBV10-3 and TRBJ2-7, with TRBD2 matching 12 bases. V gave up 0 bases and J gave up 3 bases; unmatched junction bases: 6. Germline V gives CDR1 ENHRY, CDR2 SYGVKD. This CDR3 contains 17 residues. DNA for the CDR3: TGTGCCATCAGTGAGTCGACTAGCGGGAGAATAGACTACGAGCAGTACTTC. Translating it yields CAISESTSGRIDYEQYF.

This rearrangement joins TRBV7-3 to TRBJ2-3, with TRBD1 identical over 9 bases. After removal of 5 bases from V and 5 bases from J, the junction contained 5 bases not matched to a gene. This CDR3 has 14 amino acids. From germline, CDR1 is SGHTA and CDR2 FQGTGA. The CDR3 bases are TGTGCCAGCAGCAGGGACAGGGTAAAAGATACGCAGTATTTT. Protein sequence: CASSRDRVKDTQYF. The full variable domain, its missing parts supplied by reference TRBV7-3 and TRBJ2-3, is GAGVSQTPSNKVTEKGKYVELRCDPISGHTALYWYRQSLGQGPEFLIYFQGTGAADDSGLPNDRFFAVRPEGSVSTLKIQRTERGDSAVYLCASSRDRVKDTQYFGPGTRLTVL.

The chain combines TRBV5-1 with TRBJ2-7; TRBD2 agrees at 10 bases. The ends lost 6 bases at V and 3 bases at J; junction bases unmatched: 6. The CDR3 has 14 residues. The germline V gene encodes CDR1 SGHRS and CDR2 YFSETQ. The CDR3 spells CASTRTSGNYEQYF. CDR3 sequence (DNA): TGCGCCAGCACTCGGACTAGCGGCAACTACGAGCAGTACTTC.

V is TRBV7-2 and J is TRBJ2-5; TRBD2 matches 7 bases. The length of the CDR3 is 16 residues. Germline V gene sequence: CDR1 SGHTA, CDR2 FQGNSA. The V and J ends lost 1 base and 5 bases, in that order; junction bases with no gene match: 10. CDR3: CASSLGWLRGRETQYF. The CDR3 DNA reads as TGTGCCAGCAGCTTAGGATGGTTGCGGGGGAGGGAGACCCAGTACTTC.

The count of this clone is one. This chain connects TRBV19 to TRBJ1-5, with 10 bases identical to TRBD1. The germline gives CDR1 LNHDA, CDR2 SQIVND (reference sequence). The CDR3 totals 16 residues. Germline trimming cut 6 bases from V and 0 bases from J; bases unmatched to any gene: 5. CDR3 sequence: CASSRGQGYSNQPQHF. CDR3 nucleotides: TGTGCCAGTAGCCGGGGACAGGGGTATAGCAATCAGCCCCAGCATTTT.

The chain couples TRBV6-2 or TRBV6-3 to TRBJ2-1, with 7 bases matching TRBD2. The CDR3 is made up of 12 amino acids. The V segment lost 6 bases and the J segment 13 bases; nucleotides outside the gene matches: 9. Germline V gives CDR1 MNHEY, CDR2 SVGEGT. CDR3 in DNA: TGTGCCAGCAGCCCGACCCGGGGGGTTCAGTTCTTC. Protein product: CASSPTRGVQFF.

This chain connects TRBV7-3 to TRBJ2-1, with a weak D call TRBD2 (6 bases). This CDR3 comprises 15 residues. V gave up 4 bases and J gave up 1 base, with 11 bases separating them. Germline CDR1 reads SGHTA; CDR2 reads FQGTGA. For the CDR3, the DNA is TGTGCCAGCAGCTCTCAGCGGGCTTCCTACAATGAGCAGTTCTTC. Its translation: CASSSQRASYNEQFF. Based on the CDR3 plus reference TRBV7-3 and TRBJ2-1, the full variable domain is GAGVSQTPSNKVTEKGKYVELRCDPISGHTALYWYRQSLGQGPEFLIYFQGTGAADDSGLPNDRFFAVRPEGSVSTLKIQRTERGDSAVYLCASSSQRASYNEQFFGPGTRLTVL.

The J gene is TRBJ2-4, the V gene TRBV3-1 (or the pseudogene TRBV3-2); weak D call: TRBD1 (6 bases). In germline, CDR1 is LGHDT, CDR2 YNNKEL (reference sequence). V was pared by 5 bases and J by 0 bases, with 23 bases between. CDR3 length: 19 amino acids. CDR3 nucleotides: TGTGCCAGCAGCTCCCGGGCCAGGGGTGGACGTTTAGCCAAAAACATTCAGTACTTC. It is translated as CASSSRARGGRLAKNIQYF.

The rearrangement joins TRBV19 to TRBJ2-3; 10 bases map to TRBD2. The ends lost 3 bases at V and 5 bases at J; junction bases unmatched: 5. Germline V gives CDR1 LNHDA, CDR2 SQIVND (reference sequence). The CDR3 spans 15 residues. The CDR3: CASSIERGGRDTQYF. The DNA of the CDR3 is TGTGCCAGTAGTATCGAGCGGGGGGGCCGAGATACGCAGTATTTT.

This clone was recorded only once. The gene calls are TRBV6-5 and TRBJ2-7; 8 bases line up with TRBD2. Trimming removed 2 bases from V and 6 bases from J; junction bases left unmatched: 9. The CDR3 has 15 residues. CDR1 and CDR2 (germline): MNHEY, SVGAGI. CDR3 residues: CASSYVLGRASEQYF. CDR3 DNA sequence: TGTGCCAGCAGTTACGTTCTCGGGAGGGCCTCCGAGCAGTACTTC.

This clone was observed a single time. The chain is built from TRBV9 and TRBJ2-7; 13 bases line up with TRBD2. With V trimmed by 4 bases and J by 6 bases, 4 bases remained unmatched. CDR1 and CDR2 (germline): SGDLS, YYNGEE. This CDR3 spans 14 amino acids. This chain's CDR3 is CASSTGLAGLEQYF. The CDR3 DNA reads TGTGCCAGCAGCACGGGACTAGCGGGGCTCGAGCAGTACTTC.

In its sample, this clone was seen many times. The chain employs TRBV6-2 or TRBV6-3 and TRBJ1-5; no firm D call. Germline CDR1 MNHEY, CDR2 SVGEGT. V was shortened by 2 bases and J by 4 bases, with 3 bases between the two germline ends. CDR3 length: 12 amino acids. The CDR3 nucleotides are TGTGCCAGCAGTTACCTTAATCAGCCCCAGCATTTT. It encodes CASSYLNQPQHF.

The rearrangement links TRBV5-4 to TRBJ1-2, with D possibly TRBD1 on 5 matching bases. This CDR3 region has 14 residues. V shed 0 bases and J shed 2 bases, with 8 bases lying between them. The germline gives CDR1 SGHNT, CDR2 YYREEE (reference sequence). CDR3 amino acids: CASSLVGVNYGYTF. The CDR3 DNA is TGTGCCAGCAGCTTGGTAGGGGTAAACTATGGCTACACCTTC. The full variable domain, rest sourced from reference TRBV5-4 and TRBJ1-2, is ETGVTQSPTHLIKTRGQQVTLRCSSQSGHNTVSWYQQALGQGPQFIFQYYREEENGRGNFPPRFSGLQFPNYSSELNVNALELDDSALYLCASSLVGVNYGYTFGSGTRLTVV.

V usage is TRBV2 and J usage is TRBJ1-2; D is unresolved. V was clipped by 6 bases and J by 5 bases, with 13 bases between them. The length of the CDR3 is 13 residues. Per the germline V gene, CDR1 is SNHLY and CDR2 is FYNNEI. The CDR3 sequence: CASRSAPEYGYTF. CDR3 nucleotides: TGTGCCAGCAGATCGGCCCCGGAGTATGGCTACACCTTC.

The rearrangement links TRBV3-1 (or the pseudogene TRBV3-2) to TRBJ2-3; D may be TRBD1 (5 bases). This CDR3 is 20 amino acids long. Trimming took 4 bases from V and 6 from J, leaving 32 bases between them. Germline V gene data show CDR1 as LGHDT and CDR2 as YNNKEL (reference sequence). The chain's CDR3 is CASSLSTLGQGAARSDTQYF. The DNA for the CDR3 is TGTGCCAGCAGCCTATCTACCCTCGGACAAGGCGCCGCTAGATCCGATACGCAGTATTTT.